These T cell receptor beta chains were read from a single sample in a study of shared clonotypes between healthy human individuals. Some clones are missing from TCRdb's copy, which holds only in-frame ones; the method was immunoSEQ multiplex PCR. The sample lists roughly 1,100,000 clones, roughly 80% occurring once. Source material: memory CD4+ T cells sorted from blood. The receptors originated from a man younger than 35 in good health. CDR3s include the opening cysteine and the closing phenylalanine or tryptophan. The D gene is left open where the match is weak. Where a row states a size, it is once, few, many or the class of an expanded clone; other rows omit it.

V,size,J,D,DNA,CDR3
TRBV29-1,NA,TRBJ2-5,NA,TGCAGCGTTCCCGGGGCGGGGCGGGAGACCCAGTACTTC,CSVPGAGRETQYF
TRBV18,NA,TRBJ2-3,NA,TGTGCCAGCTCACCACTCGCCACAGATACGCAGTATTTT,CASSPLATDTQYF
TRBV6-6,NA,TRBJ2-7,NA,TGTGCCAGCATCGACACTGGGCCCGGGGGCATTCGAGAGCAGTACTTC,CASIDTGPGGIREQYF
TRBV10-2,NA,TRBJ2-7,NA,TGCGCCAGCAGCCCCAGAGGACCATACGAGCAGTACTTC,CASSPRGPYEQYF
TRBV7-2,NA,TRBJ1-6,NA,TGTGCCAGCAGCTATACCGGGACTGAGAATTCACCCCTCCACTTT,CASSYTGTENSPLHF
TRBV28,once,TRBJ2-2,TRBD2,TGTGCCAGCAGCCCTACTAGCGGGGGGGCGAGCGGGGAGCTGTTTTTT,CASSPTSGGASGELFF
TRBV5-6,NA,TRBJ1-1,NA,TGTGCCAGCAGCTTGGGTACAAGGACTAACACTGAAGCTTTCTTT,CASSLGTRTNTEAFF
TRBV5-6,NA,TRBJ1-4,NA,TGTGCCAGCAGCTTGGTATACAGGGAAGATGAAAAACTGTTTTTT,CASSLVYREDEKLFF
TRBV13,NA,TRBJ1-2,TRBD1,TGTGCCAGCAGCCGACAGGGATATTACTATGGCTACACCTTC,CASSRQGYYYGYTF
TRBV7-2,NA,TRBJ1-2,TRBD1,TGTGCCAGCAGCTACGATGGACAGGTACTAGACTATGGCTACACCTTC,CASSYDGQVLDYGYTF
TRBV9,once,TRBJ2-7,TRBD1,TGTGCCAGCAGCGTAGCGGGACAGGGCTACGAGCAGTACTTC,CASSVAGQGYEQYF
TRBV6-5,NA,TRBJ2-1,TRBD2,TGTGCCAGCAGGTCGGTAGCGGGAGAGCAGTTCTTC,CASRSVAGEQFF
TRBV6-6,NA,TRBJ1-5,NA,TGTGCCAGCAGTGGGACCGACCGGGGCAATCAGCCCCAGCATTTT,CASSGTDRGNQPQHF
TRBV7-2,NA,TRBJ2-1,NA,TGTGCCAGCAGCTTAGCGGGGGAGCAGTTCTTC,CASSLAGEQFF
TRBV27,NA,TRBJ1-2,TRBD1,TGTGCCAGCAGGACTAGACAGGGGATTTTCTATGGCTACACCTTC,CASRTRQGIFYGYTF
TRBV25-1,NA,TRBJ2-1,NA,TGTGCCAGCAGGAAGACAGGCTACAATGAGCAGTTCTTC,CASRKTGYNEQFF
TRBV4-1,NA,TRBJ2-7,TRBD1,TGCGCCAGCAGTAAGGGACAGGGCGGGCCCTACGAGCAGTACTTC,CASSKGQGGPYEQYF
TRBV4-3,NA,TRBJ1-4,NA,TGCGCCAGCAGCCAAGTGTCGCGGGGGCGAGAAAAACTGTTTTTT,CASSQVSRGREKLFF
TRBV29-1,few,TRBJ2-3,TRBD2,TGCAGCGTCAGACTAGCGGGGGGCCGGGAGGATACGCAGTATTTT,CSVRLAGGREDTQYF
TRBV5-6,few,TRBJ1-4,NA,TGTGCCAGCAGCTTACAAAATGAAAAACTGTTTTTT,CASSLQNEKLFF